This is a list of T cell receptor beta chains from one sample in a study of sequential checkpoint blockade in melanoma. Data came from immunoSEQ multiplex PCR; TCRdb stores just in-frame clones and leaves some out. This sample has 25,000 to 30,000 clones, with 65% to 85% found just once. The sample here was CD8+ T cells sorted from blood (inferred from file names), taken from a patient given nivolumab and ipilimumab in sequence. The source is a human donor with melanoma. Both conserved end residues are part of each CDR3. The D gene is left open where the match is weak. Some rows mark clone size as missing; the rest say once, few, many or name a class of expanded clone.

D gene: .
V gene: TRBV7-8
clone size: .
J gene: TRBJ2-1
CDR3 DNA: TGTGCCAGCAGCCCGGCGGATAATGAGCAGTTCTTC
CDR3 protein: CASSPADNEQFF

D gene: .
V gene: TRBV9
clone size: .
J gene: TRBJ1-2
CDR3 DNA: TGTGCCAGCAGCTACCGGGACTCTACCCTCTATGGCTACACCTTC
CDR3 protein: CASSYRDSTLYGYTF

D gene: .
V gene: TRBV7-7
clone size: .
J gene: TRBJ2-1
CDR3 DNA: TGTGCTAGCAGCTTCGGCCTAGTACCCTACAATGAGCAGTTCTTC
CDR3 protein: CASSFGLVPYNEQFF

D gene: TRBD2
V gene: TRBV30
clone size: .
J gene: TRBJ2-7
CDR3 DNA: TGTGCCTGGGCGGTCGGGGGGTACGAGCAGTACTTC
CDR3 protein: CAWAVGGYEQYF

D gene: .
V gene: TRBV9
clone size: once
J gene: TRBJ1-1
CDR3 DNA: TGTGCCAGCAGCGTAGGACAGCTGAACACTGAAGCTTTCTTT
CDR3 protein: CASSVGQLNTEAFF

D gene: TRBD2
V gene: TRBV2
clone size: .
J gene: TRBJ2-3
CDR3 DNA: TGTGCCAGCAGGGCAACTAGCGGGGAAACCACAGATACGCAGTATTTT
CDR3 protein: CASRATSGETTDTQYF

D gene: .
V gene: TRBV27
clone size: .
J gene: TRBJ1-2
CDR3 DNA: TGTGCCACCAGACGGGGCTATGGCTACACCTTC
CDR3 protein: CATRRGYGYTF

D gene: .
V gene: TRBV9
clone size: .
J gene: TRBJ2-7
CDR3 DNA: TGTGCCAGCAGTCTTCAGGGGAGAGACGAGCAGTACTTC
CDR3 protein: CASSLQGRDEQYF

D gene: TRBD2
V gene: TRBV13
clone size: .
J gene: TRBJ2-4
CDR3 DNA: TGTGCCAGCAGCTCTCGAGGAGACGGGAGGGCCACAAACATTCAGTACTTC
CDR3 protein: CASSSRGDGRATNIQYF

D gene: TRBD1
V gene: TRBV7-6
clone size: once
J gene: TRBJ2-7
CDR3 DNA: TGTGCCAGCAGCTCGGGACAGGGGGCCGGCGAGCAGTACTTC
CDR3 protein: CASSSGQGAGEQYF

D gene: .
V gene: TRBV25-1
clone size: few
J gene: TRBJ2-1
CDR3 DNA: TGTGCCAGCAGTCCCCCGACAGATTACAATGAGCAGTTCTTC
CDR3 protein: CASSPPTDYNEQFF

D gene: .
V gene: TRBV19
clone size: .
J gene: TRBJ1-2
CDR3 DNA: TGTGCCACCAGTACACAGGGCCTATATGGCTACACCTTC
CDR3 protein: CATSTQGLYGYTF

D gene: .
V gene: TRBV11-2
clone size: .
J gene: TRBJ1-1
CDR3 DNA: TGTGCCAGCAGCTTAGGCCGGGACACCATGAACACTGAAGCTTTCTTT
CDR3 protein: CASSLGRDTMNTEAFF

D gene: TRBD2
V gene: TRBV11-2
clone size: .
J gene: TRBJ2-7
CDR3 DNA: TGTGCCAGCAGCCCTCGACTAGCGGGTGACTACGAGCAGTACTTC
CDR3 protein: CASSPRLAGDYEQYF

D gene: .
V gene: TRBV6-1
clone size: .
J gene: TRBJ2-5
CDR3 DNA: TGTGCCAGCAGTGAAAAGGACAGACAGTACCAAGAGACCCAGTACTTC
CDR3 protein: CASSEKDRQYQETQYF

D gene: .
V gene: TRBV6-6
clone size: .
J gene: TRBJ1-4
CDR3 DNA: TGTGCCAGCAGTCCAGGAATACAGTCCTCGGAAAAACTGTTTTTT
CDR3 protein: CASSPGIQSSEKLFF

D gene: .
V gene: TRBV4-3
clone size: .
J gene: TRBJ1-5
CDR3 DNA: TGCGCCAGCAGCCAAGCCCAGGGGAAGCCCCAGCATTTT
CDR3 protein: CASSQAQGKPQHF

D gene: TRBD2
V gene: TRBV7-2
clone size: .
J gene: TRBJ2-7
CDR3 DNA: TGTGCCAGCAGCTACTCTAGCGGGGGGGCAGTTGAGCAGTACTTC
CDR3 protein: CASSYSSGGAVEQYF

D gene: .
V gene: TRBV7-9
clone size: .
J gene: TRBJ2-1
CDR3 DNA: TGTGCCAGCAGCTTAGTGGGGGGACTTCCCCGCGAGGAGCAGTTCTTC
CDR3 protein: CASSLVGGLPREEQFF

D gene: .
V gene: TRBV5-5
clone size: .
J gene: TRBJ1-2
CDR3 DNA: TGTGCCAGCAGCCAAGAAGGCTGGGAGGGGGATGGCTACACCTTC
CDR3 protein: CASSQEGWEGDGYTF

D gene: TRBD2
V gene: TRBV6-5
clone size: once
J gene: TRBJ2-1
CDR3 DNA: TGTGCCAGCAGTTACTCGGGGGACTACTACAATGAGCAGTTCTTC
CDR3 protein: CASSYSGDYYNEQFF

D gene: TRBD1
V gene: TRBV6-5
clone size: .
J gene: TRBJ2-5
CDR3 DNA: TGTGCCAGCAGCCCCGGGACAGGGGGATTGGAGACCCAGTACTTC
CDR3 protein: CASSPGTGGLETQYF

D gene: .
V gene: TRBV7-2
clone size: .
J gene: TRBJ1-2
CDR3 DNA: TGTGCCAGCAGAGGGGGAGGGGAGAGCTATGGCTACACCTTC
CDR3 protein: CASRGGGESYGYTF

D gene: TRBD2
V gene: TRBV7-9
clone size: .
J gene: TRBJ2-7
CDR3 DNA: TGTGCCAGCAGCCTAACCGGGAGGGAGCAGTACTTC
CDR3 protein: CASSLTGREQYF

D gene: .
V gene: TRBV30
clone size: .
J gene: TRBJ2-7
CDR3 DNA: TGTGCCTGGATCACGGACAGAAACTACGAGCAGTACTTC
CDR3 protein: CAWITDRNYEQYF

D gene: .
V gene: TRBV29-1
clone size: .
J gene: TRBJ2-3
CDR3 DNA: TGCAGCGGCGAAGGAGGAACTAAGGGCACAGATACGCAGTATTTT
CDR3 protein: CSGEGGTKGTDTQYF

D gene: .
V gene: TRBV27
clone size: .
J gene: TRBJ2-1
CDR3 DNA: TGTGCCAGCAGTTCTCTAGCGACCTCCTACAATGAGCAGTTCTTC
CDR3 protein: CASSSLATSYNEQFF

D gene: .
V gene: TRBV11-2
clone size: .
J gene: TRBJ1-2
CDR3 DNA: TGTGCCAGCAGCCCCCACTCAGGGACTTTATATGGCTACACCTTC
CDR3 protein: CASSPHSGTLYGYTF

D gene: .
V gene: TRBV5-4
clone size: .
J gene: TRBJ1-2
CDR3 DNA: TGTGCCAGCAGCTTGGAAAACAGGGAGATTGGCTACACCTTC
CDR3 protein: CASSLENREIGYTF

D gene: TRBD1
V gene: TRBV28
clone size: .
J gene: TRBJ2-4
CDR3 DNA: TGTGCCAGCACCCCCAGGGACAGCTCCGGGGAAAACATTCAGTACTTC
CDR3 protein: CASTPRDSSGENIQYF

D gene: TRBD1
V gene: TRBV7-2
clone size: once
J gene: TRBJ2-7
CDR3 DNA: TGTGCCAGCAGCTCGACCCAAGCGGAACAGGGGATCGAGCAGTACTTC
CDR3 protein: CASSSTQAEQGIEQYF

D gene: .
V gene: TRBV13
clone size: .
J gene: TRBJ2-1
CDR3 DNA: TGTGCCAGCAGCCCCCGAGGTGGGGGGGGGCCGGATGAGCAGTTCTTC
CDR3 protein: CASSPRGGGGPDEQFF

D gene: .
V gene: TRBV19
clone size: .
J gene: TRBJ2-1
CDR3 DNA: TGTGCCAGTAGCCAAAATCACAGGCAACCCTACAATGAGCAGTTCTTC
CDR3 protein: CASSQNHRQPYNEQFF

D gene: TRBD2
V gene: TRBV5-1
clone size: .
J gene: TRBJ2-3
CDR3 DNA: TGCGCCAGCAGCCGAAGGGGGAAACTAGCGGGAAGCACAGATACGCAGTATTTT
CDR3 protein: CASSRRGKLAGSTDTQYF

D gene: .
V gene: TRBV21-1
clone size: few
J gene: TRBJ2-7
CDR3 DNA: TGTGCCAGCAGTCCGGACTTCTCCTACGAGCAGTACTTC
CDR3 protein: CASSPDFSYEQYF

D gene: TRBD1
V gene: TRBV5-6
clone size: .
J gene: TRBJ2-1
CDR3 DNA: TGTGCCAGCAGCCAGACAGGGCACAATGAGCAGTTCTTC
CDR3 protein: CASSQTGHNEQFF

D gene: .
V gene: TRBV6-5
clone size: .
J gene: TRBJ2-2
CDR3 DNA: TGTGCCAGCAGAGGGGTCCTCCACGGGGAGCTGTTTTTT
CDR3 protein: CASRGVLHGELFF

D gene: .
V gene: TRBV4-1
clone size: .
J gene: TRBJ2-6
CDR3 DNA: TGCGCCAGCAGCCCCACGGGAGCCCCTGGGGCCAACGTCCTGACTTTC
CDR3 protein: CASSPTGAPGANVLTF

D gene: .
V gene: TRBV5-1
clone size: .
J gene: TRBJ2-3
CDR3 DNA: TGCGCCAGCAGCTCAGGGGAGTTTAGCACAGATACGCAGTATTTT
CDR3 protein: CASSSGEFSTDTQYF

D gene: .
V gene: TRBV9
clone size: .
J gene: TRBJ1-1
CDR3 DNA: TGTGCCAGCAGCGTAGACCAGGGCTATGAAGCTTTCTTT
CDR3 protein: CASSVDQGYEAFF

D gene: .
V gene: TRBV27
clone size: once
J gene: TRBJ2-1
CDR3 DNA: TGTGCCAGCAGTTTATCCCCAACTCAGGGGCATGAGCAGTTCTTC
CDR3 protein: CASSLSPTQGHEQFF

D gene: .
V gene: TRBV9
clone size: few
J gene: TRBJ2-2
CDR3 DNA: TGTGCCAGCCAAACGGGGAACGGGGGGAACACCGGGGAGCTGTTTTTT
CDR3 protein: CASQTGNGGNTGELFF

D gene: TRBD2
V gene: TRBV2
clone size: .
J gene: TRBJ2-1
CDR3 DNA: TGTGCCAGCAGTGAAGGGACTAGCGTTTACAATGAGCAGTTCTTC
CDR3 protein: CASSEGTSVYNEQFF

D gene: TRBD1
V gene: TRBV4-1
clone size: once
J gene: TRBJ2-3
CDR3 DNA: TGCGCCAGCAGCCTGAGGGACAGGGGGCGTGGAGATACGCAGTATTTT
CDR3 protein: CASSLRDRGRGDTQYF

D gene: TRBD2
V gene: TRBV7-9
clone size: .
J gene: TRBJ2-1
CDR3 DNA: TGTGCCAGCAGCCTGACTAGCGGGAGAGGTAATGAGCAGTTCTTC
CDR3 protein: CASSLTSGRGNEQFF

D gene: .
V gene: TRBV5-1
clone size: .
J gene: TRBJ1-1
CDR3 DNA: TGCGCCAGCAGGACTGGGACTGAAGCTTTCTTT
CDR3 protein: CASRTGTEAFF

D gene: .
V gene: TRBV7-9
clone size: few
J gene: TRBJ1-4
CDR3 DNA: TGTGCCAGCACGGCGGGAACTAATGAAAAACTGTTTTTT
CDR3 protein: CASTAGTNEKLFF

D gene: .
V gene: TRBV7-9
clone size: .
J gene: TRBJ1-6
CDR3 DNA: TGTGCCAGCAGCTTACCAGTACCTTATAATTCACCCCTCCACTTT
CDR3 protein: CASSLPVPYNSPLHF

D gene: TRBD1
V gene: TRBV6-6
clone size: .
J gene: TRBJ1-6
CDR3 DNA: TGTGCCAGCAGTTATGACAGGGCGCGTTCACCCCTCCACTTT
CDR3 protein: CASSYDRARSPLHF

D gene: .
V gene: TRBV4-1
clone size: .
J gene: TRBJ1-3
CDR3 DNA: TGCGCCAGCAGCCAAGGACAGGAGATTGGAAACACCATATATTTT
CDR3 protein: CASSQGQEIGNTIYF

D gene: TRBD2
V gene: TRBV9
clone size: .
J gene: TRBJ2-3
CDR3 DNA: TGTGCCAGCAGCCACCCGGGGAGTAGCGGTCGGGGGGAAGATACGCAGTATTTT
CDR3 protein: CASSHPGSSGRGEDTQYF

D gene: TRBD2
V gene: TRBV4-1
clone size: .
J gene: TRBJ2-7
CDR3 DNA: TGCGCCAGCAGCCAAGATCGAGCGGGAGGGCTTGACGAGCAGTACTTC
CDR3 protein: CASSQDRAGGLDEQYF

D gene: TRBD1
V gene: TRBV10-3
clone size: .
J gene: TRBJ2-1
CDR3 DNA: TGTGCCATCAGCTACGGGACAGGGCTGTTAAATGAGCAGTTCTTC
CDR3 protein: CAISYGTGLLNEQFF

D gene: .
V gene: TRBV9
clone size: .
J gene: TRBJ1-2
CDR3 DNA: TGTGCCAGCAGCGCTCCAGTCACCAACTATGGCTACACCTTC
CDR3 protein: CASSAPVTNYGYTF

D gene: .
V gene: TRBV6-4
clone size: .
J gene: TRBJ1-1
CDR3 DNA: TGTGCCAGCAGTGAAGAGGCTGGGACACAGAACACTGAAGCTTTCTTT
CDR3 protein: CASSEEAGTQNTEAFF

D gene: .
V gene: TRBV13
clone size: .
J gene: TRBJ2-1
CDR3 DNA: TGTGCCAGCAGCTCTCGGACTGACTACAATGAGCAGTTCTTC
CDR3 protein: CASSSRTDYNEQFF

D gene: .
V gene: TRBV19
clone size: once
J gene: TRBJ1-5
CDR3 DNA: TGTGCCAGTAGTATTGGGGGCCGGCAGCCCCAGCATTTT
CDR3 protein: CASSIGGRQPQHF

D gene: .
V gene: TRBV28
clone size: .
J gene: TRBJ1-2
CDR3 DNA: TGTGCCAGCAGTCGGGGGGACTATGGCTACACCTTC
CDR3 protein: CASSRGDYGYTF

D gene: .
V gene: TRBV29-1
clone size: .
J gene: TRBJ2-2
CDR3 DNA: TGCAGCGTTGTCAGGCCTAGCGATACGAACACCGGGGAGCTGTTTTTT
CDR3 protein: CSVVRPSDTNTGELFF

D gene: .
V gene: TRBV29-1
clone size: .
J gene: TRBJ2-7
CDR3 DNA: TGCAGCGTTGAATTGAGGGACTACGAGCAGTACTTC
CDR3 protein: CSVELRDYEQYF